This T cell receptor beta chain is from a study of beta chain features in type 1 diabetes. Investigators reverse transcribed all isolated RNA, so they sequenced expressed TCRB transcripts. Profiling relied on immunoSEQ multiplex PCR, and the TCRdb table lists in-frame clones only, not all of them. The sample includes approximately 380,000 clones, less than 15% of them seen just once. The clonotype comes from a woman younger than 30 in good health. The specimen was naive CD4+ T cells from blood.

The CDR3 spells CASSPQDRSTDTQYF. The CDR3 coding sequence is TGCGCCAGCAGCCCCCAGGACAGAAGCACAGATACGCAGTATTTT. The V gene is TRBV4-3, the J gene TRBJ2-3; tentative D call: TRBD1 (6 bases). V was shortened by 4 bases and J by 0 bases, with 11 bases between the two germline ends. Germline V gene lookup returns CDR1 LGHNA and CDR2 YSLEER. The CDR3 sequence is 15 residues long.